One T cell receptor beta chain is described in this entry. Its antigen is not identified. Autoimmune disease history or systemic immunosuppression meant exclusion. The sample is drawn from a study of OX40 agonist ivuxolimab in advanced cancers. Findings and caveats of the study: By week 6 at 0.1 to 3.0 mg/kg, blood CD4+ and CD8+ T cells had expanded clonally.

The CDR3 totals 15 residues. The V segment lost 5 bases and the J segment 1 base; nucleotides outside the gene matches: 7. The germline V gene encodes CDR1 LGHNT and CDR2 FRNRAP. The table came from immunoSEQ multiplex PCR; TCRdb's copy has only in-frame clones and leaves some out. In the table there are roughly 76,000 clones, about 85% of which are singletons. The receptor was derived from an adult with an advanced solid tumor such as melanoma, head and neck, liver or kidney cancer. This specimen consisted of CD4+ or CD8+ T cells sorted from blood, obtained in a trial of the OX40 agonist ivuxolimab. The chain couples TRBV12-5 to TRBJ1-1; 7 bases match TRBD1. The CDR3 loop is CASGPGDRRNTEAFF. The CDR3 nucleotides read TGTGCTAGTGGTCCCGGGGACAGAAGGAACACTGAAGCTTTCTTT.